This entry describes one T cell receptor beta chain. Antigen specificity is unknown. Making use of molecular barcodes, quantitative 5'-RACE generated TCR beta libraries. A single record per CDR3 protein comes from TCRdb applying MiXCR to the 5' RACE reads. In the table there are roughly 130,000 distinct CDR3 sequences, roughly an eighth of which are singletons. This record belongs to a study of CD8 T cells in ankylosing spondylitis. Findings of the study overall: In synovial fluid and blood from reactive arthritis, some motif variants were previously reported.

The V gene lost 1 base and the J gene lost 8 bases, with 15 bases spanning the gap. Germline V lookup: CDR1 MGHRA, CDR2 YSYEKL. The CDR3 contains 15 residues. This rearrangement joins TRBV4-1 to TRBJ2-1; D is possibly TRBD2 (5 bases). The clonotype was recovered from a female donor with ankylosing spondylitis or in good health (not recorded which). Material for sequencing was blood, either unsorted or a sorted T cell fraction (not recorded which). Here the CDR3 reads CASSQGVGLRDEQFF. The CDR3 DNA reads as TGCGCCAGCAGCCAAGGGGTCGGACTTCGTGATGAGCAGTTCTTC.